This entry lists 4 T cell receptor beta chains sequenced from one sample in a study of lymphopenia after photon versus proton radiotherapy. Profiled with immunoSEQ multiplex PCR; TCRdb holds only in-frame clones, not every one. The table includes more than 70,000 clones, about 83% detected once. Sequencing used peripheral blood, obtained from a patient treated with proton-based radiotherapy. The receptor source for this set is a man aged 55 to 70 with pancreatic cancer.

The CDR3 loop is CASRPDLDGHTFF. The DNA for the CDR3 is TGTGCCAGCAGGCCGGATCTGGACGGTCACACTTTCTTT. The V and J genes are TRBV14 and TRBJ1-1; D remains ambiguous. The germline V gene has CDR1 SGHDN and CDR2 FVKESK. The CDR3 extends over 13 amino acids. Trimming shortened V by 6 bases and J by 12 bases, and 20 bases separated the two germline ends.

This clone was observed once. V is TRBV6-5 and J is TRBJ2-5; 9 bases match TRBD1. The germline gives CDR1 MNHEY, CDR2 SVGAGI. The junction had 7 bases not matched to a gene; V was cut back by 0 bases and J by 5 bases. This CDR3 is built from 16 residues. The CDR3 coding sequence is TGTGCCAGCAGTTACTCGGGGACAGGGAGAAAGGAGACCCAGTACTTC. Amino acid sequence: CASSYSGTGRKETQYF.

This rearrangement joins TRBV7-2 to TRBJ1-5, with 7 bases fitting TRBD1. Germline loops: CDR1 SGHTA, CDR2 FQGNSA. After removal of 2 bases from V and 3 bases from J, the junction contained 4 bases not matched to a gene. The CDR3 is 15 residues long. The CDR3 is CASSLPGQNNQPQHF. The CDR3 DNA reads TGTGCCAGCAGCTTACCGGGACAGAACAATCAGCCCCAGCATTTT.

The V gene is TRBV18, the J gene TRBJ1-5; D unresolved. This CDR3 spans 15 amino acids. Germline V gives CDR1 KGHSH, CDR2 LQKENI. V dropped 2 bases and J dropped 0 bases, with 8 bases sitting between them. CDR3 in DNA: TGTGCCAGCTCACCAGGGCAGGATAGCAATCAGCCCCAGCATTTT. It is translated as CASSPGQDSNQPQHF.